This TCR beta chain emerged from a study of shared clonotypes between healthy human individuals. General study points: Naive subsets usually exceeded memory subsets in estimated richness.

Profiling relied on immunoSEQ multiplex PCR, and the TCRdb table lists in-frame clones only, not all of them. The data hold about 2.3 million clones, with over 90% observed a single time. Comment on this clone: Its target is not known.

From germline, CDR1 is LNHNV and CDR2 YYDKDF (reference sequence). CDR3 length equals 14 residues. V lost 3 bases to trimming and J lost 8 bases, with 15 bases between them. The clonotype originates from a man aged 18-30 years in good health. Some clones in this sample may be carry-over from other donors' samples. The chain combines TRBV15 with TRBJ2-3, with D perhaps being TRBD1 or TRBD2 (6 bases each). The sequenced sample was naive CD4+ T cells from PBMCs. Sample subset: CD45RA+ positively selected. The CDR3 DNA reads as TGTGCCACCAGCAGGGGAGGCCAGGGGTCTACGCAGTATTTT. Its protein is CATSRGGQGSTQYF. Based on the CDR3 plus reference TRBV15 and TRBJ2-3, the full variable domain is DAMVIQNPRYQVTQFGKPVTLSCSQTLNHNVMYWYQQKSSQAPKLLFHYYDKDFNNEADTPDNFQSRRPNTSFCFLDIRSPGLGDTAMYLCATSRGGQGSTQYFGPGTRLTVL.